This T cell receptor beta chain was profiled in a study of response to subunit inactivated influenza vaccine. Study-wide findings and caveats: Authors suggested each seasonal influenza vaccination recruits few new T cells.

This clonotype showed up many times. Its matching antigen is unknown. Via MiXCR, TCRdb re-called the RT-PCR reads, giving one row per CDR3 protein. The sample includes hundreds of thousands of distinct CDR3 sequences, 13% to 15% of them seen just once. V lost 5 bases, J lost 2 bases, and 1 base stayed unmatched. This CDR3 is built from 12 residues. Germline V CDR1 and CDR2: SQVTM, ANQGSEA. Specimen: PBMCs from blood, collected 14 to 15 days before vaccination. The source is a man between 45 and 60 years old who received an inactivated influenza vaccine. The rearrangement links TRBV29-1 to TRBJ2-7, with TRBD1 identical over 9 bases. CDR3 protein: CSVRQGAYEQYF. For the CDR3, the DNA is TGCAGCGTTCGACAGGGGGCCTACGAGCAGTACTTC.